One sample yielded the 2 T cell receptor beta chains listed below, sequenced in a study of blood T cell repertoires in COVID-19. Sequencing used immunoSEQ multiplex PCR; TCRdb keeps in-frame clones, though not all of them. The table lists roughly 220,000 clones, about 84% of them singletons, with 3.5% to 5.5% in the top ten. Sequenced material: PBMCs or T cells enriched from blood (not recorded which). Receptors originate from a man aged 25 to 45 with acute COVID-19.

The rearrangement links TRBV18 to TRBJ2-1; 13 bases are a match to TRBD2. The CDR3 contains 18 residues. Germline trimming cut 1 base from V and 2 bases from J; bases unmatched to any gene: 5. Germline assignment: CDR1 KGHSH and CDR2 LQKENI. CDR3 DNA sequence: TGTGCCAGCTCACCACGGACTAGCGGGGGTATCACCTACAATGAGCAGTTCTTC. This gives the protein CASSPRTSGGITYNEQFF.

The table lists this clone with a few counts. The chain joins TRBV5-4 to TRBJ2-7, with TRBD2 matching 13 bases. V was clipped by 7 bases and J by 2 bases; unmatched bases: 15. The germline V gene has CDR1 SGHNT and CDR2 YYREEE (reference sequence). The CDR3 length is 18 residues. CDR3 sequence (DNA): TGTGCCAGCGTCTCCAGCGGACTAGCGGGGGAGTTTCCCTACGAGCAGTACTTC. Translated, it gives CASVSSGLAGEFPYEQYF.